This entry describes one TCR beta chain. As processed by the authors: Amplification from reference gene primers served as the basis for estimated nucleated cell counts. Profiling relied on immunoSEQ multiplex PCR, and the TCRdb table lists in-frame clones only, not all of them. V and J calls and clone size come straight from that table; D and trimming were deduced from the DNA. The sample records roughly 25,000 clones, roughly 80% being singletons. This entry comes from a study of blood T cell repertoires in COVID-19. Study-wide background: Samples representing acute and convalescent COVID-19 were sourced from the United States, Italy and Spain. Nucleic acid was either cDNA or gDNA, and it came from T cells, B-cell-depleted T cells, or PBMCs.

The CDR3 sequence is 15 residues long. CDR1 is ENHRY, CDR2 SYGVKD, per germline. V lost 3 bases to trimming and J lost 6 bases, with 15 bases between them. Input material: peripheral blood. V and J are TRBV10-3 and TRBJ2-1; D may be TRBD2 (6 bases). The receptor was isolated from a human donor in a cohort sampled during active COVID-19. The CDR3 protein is CAISEDTGVSNEQFF. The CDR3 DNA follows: TGTGCCATCAGTGAAGATACGGGAGTTAGCAATGAGCAGTTCTTC.